This T cell receptor (beta chain) emerged from a study of blood T cells in healthy people across ages. Together with a sample-barcoded 5' primer, a J-beta primer mix was included in a second PCR lasting about 6 to 11 cycles. TCRdb re-analysed the 5' RACE reads in MiXCR, keeping a single row per CDR3 protein. The sample holds about 1.5 million distinct CDR3 sequences, roughly 43% seen once. This CDR3 comprises 16 residues. Germline V gene data show CDR1 as SGDLS and CDR2 as YYNGEE. The J segment lost 1 base and the V segment lost 7 bases, leaving 9 bases of the junction unmatched. V usage is TRBV9 and J usage is TRBJ2-2; 8 bases align to TRBD1. This clonotype was obtained from a woman between 18 and 29 years old in good health. The specimen was blood. In DNA, the CDR3 is TGTGCCAGCGAGCCAGGAGGACAGGGGAACACCGGGGAGCTGTTTTTT. It is translated as CASEPGGQGNTGELFF.